This passage covers 25 T cell receptor beta chains from one sample sequenced in a study of spatial heterogeneity in lung cancer. Noted time point: sample taken at primary tumor resection. The antigens of these receptors remain unknown. Study conclusions and caveats: Counts of expanded intratumoral alpha and beta TCRs tracked tumor mutation counts.

Via MiXCR, TCRdb re-called the 5' RACE reads, giving one row per CDR3 protein. The sample lists about 9,500 distinct CDR3 sequences, approximately 15% occurring once. The source material was lung tumor tissue, sampled at surgery. These receptors originate from a male donor with early-stage non-small cell lung cancer.

This clonotype was recorded many times. A library made for alpha chains picked up this beta chain off target, so its size means little. This rearrangement joins TRBV10-3 to TRBJ1-2; D is perhaps TRBD1 (5 bases). The CDR3 sequence is 15 residues long. CDR1 and CDR2 (germline): ENHRY, SYGVKD. Trimming cost V 1 base and J 4 bases, with 13 bases left between them. The CDR3 spells CAISELGPGTYGYTF. The CDR3 DNA reads as TGTGCCATCAGTGAGTTAGGACCAGGGACCTATGGCTACACCTTC.

This clonotype was recorded many times. This beta chain turned up in a library designed for alpha chains; as an off-target read, its abundance says little. The chain has TRBV6-6 and TRBJ1-6; unclear D gene. With 4 bases removed from V and 7 bases from J, the gap between germline ends came to 20 bases. CDR3 size: 17 residues. Germline CDR1 is MNHNY and CDR2 is SVGAGI (reference sequence). CDR3 amino acids: CASSFPRGQQMNSPLHF. DNA for the CDR3: TGTGCCAGCAGTTTCCCCCGTGGGCAGCAGATGAATTCACCCCTCCACTTT.

This clonotype was seen ten or more times. This beta chain turned up in a library designed for alpha chains; as an off-target read, its abundance says little. This sequence joins TRBV5-8 and TRBJ1-2; D not certain. Between the trimmed V and J ends, which lost 3 bases and 0 bases, there was a span of 9 bases. CDR1 and CDR2 from the germline V gene are SGHTS and YDEGEE. The CDR3 is 14 residues long. The CDR3 protein is CASSYKGANYGYTF. The CDR3 bases are TGTGCCAGCAGCTACAAGGGTGCTAACTATGGCTACACCTTC.

This clonotype was counted many times. Since it is a stray read in a library aimed at alpha chains, this beta chain has a size that is not meaningful. The V gene is TRBV5-5, the J gene TRBJ1-1; D is unclear. The CDR3 has 13 amino acids. Deletions cut 4 bases from V and 2 bases from J, with 9 bases between. CDR1 and CDR2 from the germline V gene are SGHKS and YYEKEE (reference sequence). The CDR3: CASSPYPNTEAFF. In DNA, the CDR3 is TGTGCCAGCAGCCCGTACCCCAACACTGAAGCTTTCTTT.

This clonotype ranks as medium-sized. For a library built for alpha chains, this beta chain is a stray read; little rests on its size. V usage is TRBV7-2 and J usage is TRBJ2-7; D could derive from TRBD1 or TRBD2 (5 bases each). The CDR3 is made up of 14 amino acids. Germline lookup yields CDR1 SGHTA and CDR2 FQGNSA. V was trimmed by 1 base and J by 3 bases, leaving 10 bases between them. CDR3 region: CASSLGGTRYEQYF. Written as DNA, the CDR3 is TGTGCCAGCAGCTTAGGGGGGACCCGCTACGAGCAGTACTTC. The full variable domain, in which reference TRBV7-2 and TRBJ2-7 provide the parts outside the CDR3, is GAGVSQSPSNKVTEKGKDVELRCDPISGHTALYWYRQSLGQGLEFLIYFQGNSAPDKSGLPSDRFSAERTGGSVSTLTIQRTQQEDSAVYLCASSLGGTRYEQYFGPGTRLTVT.

This clonotype was counted many times. As an off-target read in a library built for alpha chains, this beta chain has a frequency of little significance. This rearrangement joins TRBV4-1 to TRBJ2-2; 12 bases are shared with TRBD2. V lost 1 base to trimming and J lost 4 bases; unmatched junction nucleotides: 4. This CDR3 comprises 17 residues. Looked up from germline, CDR1 is MGHRA and CDR2 is YSYEKL. CDR3 nucleotides: TGCGCCAGCAGCCAAGCACTAGCGGGAGGAGTCACCGGGGAGCTGTTTTTT. This gives the protein CASSQALAGGVTGELFF.

This clonotype was recorded at least ten times. The library was designed around alpha chains, so this beta chain is a stray read whose abundance carries little weight. This chain connects TRBV29-1 to TRBJ1-5; 8 nucleotides align to TRBD1. The CDR3 runs to 13 residues. Germline assignment: CDR1 SQVTM and CDR2 ANQGSEA. V was pared by 4 bases and J by 6 bases, with 5 bases of the junction left unmatched. The CDR3 nucleotides are TGCAGCGTTGCAGGGGGCGGCGGTCAGCCCCAGCATTTT. As protein: CSVAGGGGQPQHF.

This clonotype is judged medium-sized. This beta chain appears as a stray read in a library generated for alpha chains; its size is not informative. The chain recombines TRBV20-1 with TRBJ2-1, with D hard to call. In germline, CDR1 is DFQATT, CDR2 SNEGSKA (reference sequence). Trimming shortened V by 0 bases and J by 5 bases, and 14 bases separated the two germline ends. The CDR3 contains 15 residues. CDR3 sequence reads: CSARDPVRTDNEQFF. CDR3 sequence (DNA): TGCAGTGCTAGAGATCCAGTTCGAACTGACAATGAGCAGTTCTTC.

This clonotype was counted many times. This beta chain is an unintended read in a library built for alpha chains; its size means little. This chain uses TRBV7-8 with TRBJ2-7; D gene ambiguous. This CDR3 is built from 11 residues. Trimming took 1 base from V and 4 from J, leaving 2 bases between them. Per germline, CDR1 SGHVS and CDR2 FQNEAQ. The CDR3 is CASSLDYEQYF. The CDR3 DNA follows: TGTGCCAGCAGCTTAGATTACGAGCAGTACTTC.

This clonotype was observed many times. Because this beta chain is a stray read in a library intended to capture alpha chains, its abundance should not be given much weight. This chain's CDR3 is CSASGTSGSSKNIQYF. CDR3 nucleotide sequence: TGCAGTGCTAGCGGGACTAGCGGGAGCTCCAAAAACATTCAGTACTTC. This rearrangement joins TRBV20-1 to TRBJ2-4; TRBD2 matches at 14 bases. With V trimmed by 3 bases and J by 2 bases, 3 bases remained unmatched. This CDR3 comprises 16 residues. Germline CDR1 DFQATT, CDR2 SNEGSKA (reference sequence).

By share of the sample, this clonotype is medium-sized. Found in a library prepared for alpha chains, this beta chain is an off-target read, and its abundance has little meaning. V and J are TRBV10-3 and TRBJ2-6; D is perhaps TRBD1 (6 bases). Germline CDR1 and CDR2: ENHRY and SYGVKD. V was trimmed by 3 bases and J by 2 bases, leaving 8 bases between them. This CDR3 spans 15 amino acids. The CDR3 is CAISERGTGANVLTF. CDR3 DNA: TGTGCCATCAGTGAAAGGGGGACTGGGGCCAACGTCCTGACTTTC.

This clonotype was counted at least ten times. This beta chain came through as a stray read in a library set up for alpha chains, and its size says little. The chain uses TRBV9 and TRBJ2-1; 10 bases are a match to TRBD1. Unmatched junction bases numbered 15, after V lost 4 bases and J lost 8 bases. Germline V gives CDR1 SGDLS, CDR2 YYNGEE. The CDR3 is 17 residues long. The CDR3 DNA is TGTGCCAGCAGCCCATCATTCGGGACAGGGGTTGTCGATGAGCAGTTCTTC. This sequence encodes CASSPSFGTGVVDEQFF. Full variable domain (outside the CDR3, taken from reference TRBV9 and TRBJ2-1): DSGVTQTPKHLITATGQRVTLRCSPRSGDLSVYWYQQSLDQGLQFLIQYYNGEERAKGNILERFSAQQFPDLHSELNLSSLELGDSALYFCASSPSFGTGVVDEQFFGPGTRLTVL.

The sample holds many counts of this clonotype. Little can be read into the size of this beta chain, an off-target read in a library designed for alpha chains. This sequence joins TRBV15 and TRBJ1-1, with 8 bases that match TRBD1. CDR3 length: 15 residues. V shed 0 bases and J 4 bases; nucleotides not matched to a gene: 4. Germline V CDR1 and CDR2: LNHNV, YYDKDF (reference sequence). The CDR3 DNA reads as TGTGCCACCAGCAGAGACGACAGGGGCGGCACTGAAGCTTTCTTT. This sequence encodes CATSRDDRGGTEAFF.

Judged by abundance, this clonotype is medium-sized. Because the library targeted alpha chains, this beta chain is an off-target read whose size means little. This rearrangement joins TRBV6-1 to TRBJ1-6, with D uncertain. The CDR3 length is 14 residues. The germline CDR1 and CDR2 sequences are MNHNS and SASEGT. Deletions cut 1 base from V and 10 bases from J, with 11 bases between. The CDR3 reads CASSEGGSSSPLHF. For the CDR3, the DNA is TGTGCCAGCAGTGAAGGCGGCAGTTCGTCACCCCTCCACTTT.

This clonotype appeared a few times. Within a library made for alpha chains, this beta chain is off target, and its count is uninformative. The rearrangement uses TRBV28 and TRBJ1-5; D remains unclear. V shed 6 bases and J shed 6 bases, with 9 bases lying between them. The CDR3 length is 12 residues. Germline CDR1 reads MDHEN; CDR2 reads SYDVKM. CDR3 DNA: TGTGCCAGCAGACTAAAATCTCAGCCCCAGCATTTT. Its translation is CASRLKSQPQHF. Full variable domain (remainder filled in from reference TRBV28 and TRBJ1-5): DVKVTQSSRYLVKRTGEKVFLECVQDMDHENMFWYRQDPGLGLRLIYFSYDVKMKEKGDIPEGYSVSREKKERFSLILESASTNQTSMYLCASRLKSQPQHFGDGTRLSIL.

On this clonotype: Because this beta chain is a stray read in a library intended to capture alpha chains, its abundance should not be given much weight. This chain joins TRBV18 and TRBJ1-5; D call uncertain. Germline loops: CDR1 KGHSH, CDR2 LQKENI. Between the trimmed V and J ends, which lost 2 bases and 2 bases, there was a span of 10 bases. There are 15 residues in the CDR3. CDR3 in DNA: TGTGCCAGCTCACCAGTGGGTCTTGGCAATCAGCCCCAGCATTTT. Its protein product is CASSPVGLGNQPQHF.

This clonotype was found many times. For a library built for alpha chains, this beta chain is a stray read; little rests on its size. The chain has TRBV15 and TRBJ1-5; the match to TRBD1 covers 8 bases. From germline, CDR1 is LNHNV and CDR2 YYDKDF (reference sequence). The V segment lost 1 base and the J segment 4 bases; nucleotides outside the gene matches: 3. This CDR3 spans 15 amino acids. This chain's CDR3 is CATSRAGTGNQPQHF. In DNA, the CDR3 is TGTGCCACCAGCAGAGCCGGGACAGGAAATCAGCCCCAGCATTTT.

The sample holds many counts of this clonotype. This beta chain is an unintended read in a library built for alpha chains; its size means little. The chain links TRBV27 to TRBJ2-7, with D possibly being TRBD1 (6 bases). The germline gives CDR1 MNHEY, CDR2 SMNVEV (reference sequence). CDR3 length: 13 residues. V shed 3 bases and J shed 4 bases, with 10 bases lying between them. The DNA of the CDR3 is TGTGCCAGCAGTTTGAAACAGGGTTACGAGCAGTACTTC. It is translated as CASSLKQGYEQYF.

This clonotype was counted at least ten times. This beta chain represents an off-target read in a library built for alpha chains; its size is of limited meaning. The DNA for the CDR3 is TGTGCCAGCAGTGAAGTCGCAGGGGGGACCCAGTACTTC. Amino acid sequence: CASSEVAGGTQYF. This rearrangement joins TRBV6-1 to TRBJ2-5, with 7 bases lining up with TRBD1. The CDR3 is 13 residues long. CDR1 is MNHNS and CDR2 is SASEGT in the germline V gene. Germline trimming cut 1 base from V and 7 bases from J; bases unmatched to any gene: 3.

As concerns this clonotype: This beta chain is off target for a library built for alpha chains, so its abundance means little. The chain has TRBV29-1 and TRBJ2-3; weak D call: TRBD1 (6 bases). The V end lost 7 bases, the J end lost 4 bases, and 15 bases lay between the germline ends. This CDR3 contains 13 residues. Germline CDR1 SQVTM, CDR2 ANQGSEA. CDR3 sequence: CSAVQGRADTQYF. CDR3 nucleotide sequence: TGCAGCGCAGTGCAGGGGCGGGCAGATACGCAGTATTTT.

In this sample, this clonotype is medium-sized. This beta chain came through as a stray read in a library set up for alpha chains, and its size says little. This chain connects TRBV7-2 to TRBJ1-2; D unclear. CDR3 length: 11 amino acids. CDR1 and CDR2 (germline): SGHTA, FQGNSA. Trimming pared 4 bases from V and 5 bases from J, leaving 5 bases between. The CDR3 protein is CASSSNYGYTF. As DNA, the CDR3 is TGTGCCAGCAGCTCGAATTATGGCTACACCTTC. Full variable domain (remainder filled in from reference TRBV7-2 and TRBJ1-2): GAGVSQSPSNKVTEKGKDVELRCDPISGHTALYWYRQSLGQGLEFLIYFQGNSAPDKSGLPSDRFSAERTGGSVSTLTIQRTQQEDSAVYLCASSSNYGYTFGSGTRLTVV.

This clonotype is termed medium-sized (0.01 to 0.1%). This beta chain is a stray read from a library made for alpha chains; its abundance is not meaningful. The V gene is TRBV6-6, the J gene TRBJ2-3; D unresolved. The CDR3 is 13 residues long. CDR1 is MNHNY and CDR2 is SVGAGI in the germline V gene (reference sequence). V gave up 8 bases and J gave up 1 base, with 10 bases separating them. Here the CDR3 DNA reads TGTGCCAGCTCGTCTCAGGGCACAGATACGCAGTATTTT. Protein: CASSSQGTDTQYF.

Note on this clonotype: The size of this beta chain means little, since it is a stray read in a library made for alpha chains. The J gene is TRBJ1-2, the V gene TRBV12-3 or TRBV12-4; possibly TRBD1 for D (6 bases). The CDR3 loop spans 11 amino acids. V shed 10 bases and J shed 8 bases, with 14 bases lying between them. The CDR3 DNA is TGTGCCATCTTGGGGGCATACGGCTACACCTTC. Its translation is CAILGAYGYTF.

This clonotype was recorded many times. Because this beta chain is a stray read in a library intended to capture alpha chains, its abundance should not be given much weight. The chain has TRBV4-1 and TRBJ1-2; D unclear. Germline values: CDR1 MGHRA, CDR2 YSYEKL. Trimming removed 0 bases from V and 4 bases from J, with 6 bases in between. The CDR3 has 13 amino acids. CDR3 loop: CASSQEWRYGYTF. In DNA, the CDR3 is TGCGCCAGCAGCCAAGAATGGCGCTATGGCTACACCTTC.

To note about this clonotype: A library prepared for alpha chains yielded this beta chain as an off-target read; its size is of little meaning. The chain is built from TRBV7-3 and TRBJ2-1; TRBD1 might be the D (6 bases). Trimming stripped 3 bases from V and 0 bases from J, with 12 bases between. CDR3 size: 16 residues. Germline-derived CDR1 and CDR2 are SGHTA and FQGTGA. The CDR3 protein is CASSFARGSSYNEQFF. As DNA, the CDR3 is TGTGCCAGCAGCTTCGCCAGGGGAAGCTCCTACAATGAGCAGTTCTTC.